These T cell receptor beta chains were read from a single sample in a study of technical replicates of blood from a handful of donors. Sequencing was performed with immunoSEQ multiplex PCR; in TCRdb, only in-frame clones are kept and a portion is missing. The top ten clones hold around 4% of a sample with 45,000 to 60,000 clones, 90% to 95% of them seen once. Sequencing used PBMCs. The receptors stem from a human donor in good health. Some clones in this sample may be carry-over from other donors' samples. Each CDR3 is given with its conserved first and last residue. For some rows the clone size is stated as once, few or many, or as a class when expanded; others skip it.

>TRBJ2-5|NA|TRBV7-2
CASSPMGQSETQYF
>TRBJ1-1|NA|TRBV7-9
CASSRDSEAFF
>TRBJ1-5|NA|TRBV6-1
CASSPYSNQPQHF
>TRBJ2-7|NA|TRBV4-2
CASSQEDWASYEQYF
>TRBJ2-5|NA|TRBV15
CATSRDLSLGETQYF
>TRBJ1-3|NA|TRBV18
CASSPAGGNTIYF
>TRBJ1-1|NA|TRBV5-1
CASSFQTDKNTEAFF
>TRBJ1-2|NA|TRBV10-3
CASLYGQGALGYTF
>TRBJ1-1|NA|TRBV7-9
CASSYRQARSTEAFF
>TRBJ2-2|NA|TRBV7-2
CASSPPGGRVTGELFF
>TRBJ1-1|NA|TRBV4-1
CASSRNPGQGTNTEAFF
>TRBJ1-3|NA|TRBV6-5
CASSLDRANGNTIYF
>TRBJ1-2|few|TRBV9
CASSVGGTSYGYTF
>TRBJ2-3|many|TRBV6-6
CASRYPTSGEADTQYF
>TRBJ1-1|NA|TRBV30
CAWTLGGMNTEAFF
>TRBJ2-7|NA|TRBV29-1
CSGNRGHEQYF
>TRBJ1-6|NA|TRBV7-2
CASSLAGQGNSPLHF
>TRBJ2-3|once|TRBV5-8
CASSFGTIDTQYF
>TRBJ2-2|NA|TRBV15
CATSRDRGSVGELFF
>TRBJ2-5|NA|TRBV4-1
CASSQDPLARETQYF
>TRBJ2-2|once|TRBV10-3
CAISESTGVGTGELFF
>TRBJ1-4|NA|TRBV30
CAWGGTIGEKLFF
>TRBJ2-2|once|TRBV15
CATAPGLKTRELFF
>TRBJ2-3|once|TRBV6-5
CASSYTSGYTDTQYF
>TRBJ1-2|once|TRBV6-5
CASTKSGNRGGYTF
>TRBJ2-3|NA|TRBV6-5
CASSRQGGGNTQYF
>TRBJ2-7|NA|TRBV18
CASSQTSGSSYEQYF
>TRBJ2-7|NA|TRBV2
CVSTAAYEQYF
>TRBJ2-7|NA|TRBV7-2
CASSSHAAAPREQYF
>TRBJ1-6|once|TRBV4-2
CASSQLQGAYNSPLHF
>TRBJ2-7|NA|TRBV23-1
CASTGPAGRATNEQYF
>TRBJ2-7|NA|TRBV4-3
CASSQDRGPYEQYF
>TRBJ2-2|NA|TRBV5-1
CASSWGQNTGELFF
>TRBJ1-2|NA|TRBV15
CATSRGAGERYGYTF
>TRBJ1-6|NA|TRBV27
CASSLTSGTGTSPLHF
>TRBJ2-1|once|TRBV6-5
CASSYTRDEQFF
>TRBJ1-6|NA|TRBV19
CASRPGRVRSPLHF
>TRBJ2-7|few|TRBV7-2
CASSKDFTYEQYF
>TRBJ1-2|once|TRBV11-2
CASSRTGGDYGYTF
>TRBJ1-6|NA|TRBV4-2
CASSPEGQGGSYNSPLHF
>TRBJ2-3|NA|TRBV6-5
CASSYSGRFTDTQYF